The source of this T cell receptor beta chain is a study of neoadjuvant anti-PD-1 for oral cavity cancer (dated by TCRdb to about 2021). Background on the whole study: Before curative-intent surgical resection, most patients were given three to four biweekly doses of nivolumab at 3 mg/kg. For patients who did not progress, a fourth nivolumab dose was given around day 43, followed by definitive surgical resection on days 50-56. Patients with complete response, partial response or stable disease by RECIST 1.1 were defined as responders, whereas patients with progression were defined as non-responders. The parent correlative cohort had 12 to 13 patients and a response rate of 33%. Overall study results and their limits: The TCR analyses had only a few patients in each response group, and the authors called for validation in larger cohorts. Higher pretreatment blood Treg/Th17 ratios correlated with both higher pretreatment blood TCRbeta clonality and lower post-treatment tumor TCRbeta clonality. After neoadjuvant nivolumab, non-responders showed significantly higher T cell clonality (Gini index) in PBMCs than responders did.

PBMC libraries used mostly about 0.5 ug of input genomic DNA for deep sequencing, with six replicates per sample. The immunoSEQ hsTCRbeta kit was used to prepare TCRbeta libraries according to the manufacturer's instructions. The finished libraries were brought together in one pool at approximately 3 nM, which was then read using an Illumina NovaSeq 6000 S4 flow cell. Regarding the original processing steps: The immunoSEQ Analyzer was used for raw data preprocessing and quality control. The analysis was restricted to productive rearrangements, with each unique CDR3 amino acid sequence defining a clonotype. Repertoire clonality was estimated as the Gini-Simpson index, computed with the R package tcR. Student's t test was used to compare Gini indices, and Pearson correlation was used to assess associations with tumor size change. Here the immuneACCESS table is served through TCRdb, limited to in-frame sequences with V and J called. Missing clones are a known gap in these copies; in checked studies unresolved V genes cover under half, and the rest lacks a known reason. V, J and clone size derive from that table, while D and trimming were established from the DNA sequence. The sample table lists fewer than 20,000 clones, less than 80% of them with a count of one. 2% to 3% of the sample lies in the top ten.

The sample's time point label is to be understood as: before neoadjuvant nivolumab. Patients were newly diagnosed with stage II-IVA oral cavity squamous cell carcinoma and had received no prior systemic or radiation treatment. The cohort was composed of patients with HPV-negative, locally advanced oral cavity squamous cell carcinoma. Peripheral blood mononuclear cells were analyzed directly and were not maintained or expanded in culture. The samples were obtained from a longitudinal correlative study of a single-arm phase II trial testing neoadjuvant nivolumab in oral cavity squamous cell carcinoma. Subject-matched pre- and post-treatment PBMCs and tumors from three responders and three non-responders underwent genomic DNA-based TCRbeta sequencing. Peripheral blood mononuclear cells were collected before nivolumab treatment and were collected again after treatment, at the time of surgery. Genomic DNA was isolated from PBMCs using the Maxwell RSC DNA from Cells kit.

This clone was seen only a few times. The antigen it recognizes is unknown. Base-call qualities are not available, and no considerably larger clone is one nucleotide away. The CDR3 runs 12 residues from the cysteine to the phenylalanine. CDR3 DNA only is kept here, 36 bases in frame from base 1. Cut back by 5 bases and 7 bases, the V and J ends lie 11 bases apart. CDR1 is given as MDHEN and CDR2 as SYDVKM, both from the germline V gene. Sample: PBMCs, taken before nivolumab (anti-PD-1) treatment. This receptor was taken from a person between 40 and 85 years old with oral cavity squamous cell carcinoma. The V gene is TRBV28 and the J gene is TRBJ1-2; the D gene is unclear. CDR3 reads: CASSVRSRGYTF. The DNA sequence follows: TGTGCCAGCAGTGTCCGGTCCCGTGGCTACACCTTC.